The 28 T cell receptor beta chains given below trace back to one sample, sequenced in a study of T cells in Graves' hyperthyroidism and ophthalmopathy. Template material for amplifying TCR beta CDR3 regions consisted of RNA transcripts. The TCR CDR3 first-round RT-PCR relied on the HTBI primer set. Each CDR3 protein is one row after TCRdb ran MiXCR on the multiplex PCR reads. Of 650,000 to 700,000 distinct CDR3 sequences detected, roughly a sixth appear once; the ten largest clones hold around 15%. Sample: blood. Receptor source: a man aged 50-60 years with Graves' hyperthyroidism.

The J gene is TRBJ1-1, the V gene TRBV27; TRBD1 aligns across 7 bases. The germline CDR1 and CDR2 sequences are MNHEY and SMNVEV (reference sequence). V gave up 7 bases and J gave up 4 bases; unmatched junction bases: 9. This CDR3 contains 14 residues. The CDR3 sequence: CASISGDSITEAFF. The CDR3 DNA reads TGTGCCAGCATATCGGGGGACAGCATCACTGAAGCTTTCTTT.

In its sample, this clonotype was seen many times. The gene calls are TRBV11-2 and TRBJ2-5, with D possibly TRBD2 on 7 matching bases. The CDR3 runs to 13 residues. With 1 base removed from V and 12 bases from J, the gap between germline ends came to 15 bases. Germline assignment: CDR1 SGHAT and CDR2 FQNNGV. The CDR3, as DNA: TGTGCCAGCAGCTTAGTGTGGGGGGGCGGGGAGTACTTC. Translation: CASSLVWGGGEYF.

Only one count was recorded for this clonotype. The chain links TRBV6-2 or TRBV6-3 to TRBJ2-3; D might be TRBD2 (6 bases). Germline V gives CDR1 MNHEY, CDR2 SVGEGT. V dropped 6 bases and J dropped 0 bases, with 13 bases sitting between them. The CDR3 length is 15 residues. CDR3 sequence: CASRNGGPSTDTQYF. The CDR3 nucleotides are TGTGCCAGCAGGAACGGGGGACCAAGCACAGATACGCAGTATTTT.

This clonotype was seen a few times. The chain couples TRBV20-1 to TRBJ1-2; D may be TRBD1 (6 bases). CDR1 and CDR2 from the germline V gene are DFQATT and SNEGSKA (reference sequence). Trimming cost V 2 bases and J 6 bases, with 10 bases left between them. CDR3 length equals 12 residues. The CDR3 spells CSARPGADGYTF. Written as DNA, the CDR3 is TGCAGTGCTAGACCGGGGGCGGATGGCTACACCTTC.

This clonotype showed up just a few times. The CDR3 DNA reads as TGTGCCAGCAGCGAATACAGGGGCCGCACTGAAGCTTTCTTT. It is translated as CASSEYRGRTEAFF. This chain uses TRBV7-9 with TRBJ1-1, with 7 nucleotides matching TRBD1. The V gene end was trimmed by 5 bases and the J gene end by 4 bases; junction bases not matched to a gene: 7. The germline gives CDR1 SEHNR, CDR2 FQNEAQ (reference sequence). The CDR3 is 14 amino acids.

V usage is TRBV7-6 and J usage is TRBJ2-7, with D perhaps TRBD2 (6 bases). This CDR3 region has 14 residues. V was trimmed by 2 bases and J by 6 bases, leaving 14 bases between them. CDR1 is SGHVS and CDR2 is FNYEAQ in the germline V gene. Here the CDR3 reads CASSLKTLGGEQYF. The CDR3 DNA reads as TGTGCCAGCAGCTTAAAGACTCTCGGGGGCGAGCAGTACTTC.

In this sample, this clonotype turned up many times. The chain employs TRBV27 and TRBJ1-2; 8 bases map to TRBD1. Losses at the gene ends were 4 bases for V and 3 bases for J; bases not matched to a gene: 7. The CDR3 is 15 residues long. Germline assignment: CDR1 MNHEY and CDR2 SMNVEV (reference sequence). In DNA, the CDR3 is TGTGCCAGCAGTTCGGACAGGGCGCGACACTATGGCTACACCTTC. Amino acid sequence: CASSSDRARHYGYTF.

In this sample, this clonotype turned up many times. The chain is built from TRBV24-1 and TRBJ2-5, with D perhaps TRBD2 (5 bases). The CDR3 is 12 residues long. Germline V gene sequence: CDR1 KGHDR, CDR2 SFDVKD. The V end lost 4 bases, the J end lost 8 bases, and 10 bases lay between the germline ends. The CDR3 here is CATSEPGDTQYF. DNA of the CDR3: TGTGCCACCAGTGAACCCGGGGATACCCAGTACTTC.

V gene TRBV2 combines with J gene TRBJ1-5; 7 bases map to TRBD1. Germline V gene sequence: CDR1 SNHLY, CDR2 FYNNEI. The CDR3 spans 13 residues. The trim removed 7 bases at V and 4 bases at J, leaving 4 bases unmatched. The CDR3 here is CASNDRANQPQHF. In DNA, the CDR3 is TGTGCCAGCAACGACAGGGCTAATCAGCCCCAGCATTTT. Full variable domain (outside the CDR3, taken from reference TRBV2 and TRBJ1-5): EPEVTQTPSHQVTQMGQEVILRCVPISNHLYFYWYRQILGQKVEFLVSFYNNEISEKSEIFDDQFSVERPDGSNFTLKIRSTKLEDSAMYFCASNDRANQPQHFGDGTRLSIL.

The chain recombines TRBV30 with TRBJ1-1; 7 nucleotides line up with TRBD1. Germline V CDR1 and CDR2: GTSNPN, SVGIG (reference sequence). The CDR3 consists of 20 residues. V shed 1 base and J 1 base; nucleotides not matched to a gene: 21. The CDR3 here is CAWSDAGGLLGLLPNTEAFF. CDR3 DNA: TGTGCCTGGAGTGATGCAGGGGGACTCCTGGGTCTCCTACCGAACACTGAAGCTTTCTTT.

CDR3 coding DNA: TGCAGTGCCAATCCACCCGGGACAGAAAAATATAGCAATCAGCCCCAGCATTTT. Translation gives CSANPPGTEKYSNQPQHF. The V and J genes are TRBV20-1 and TRBJ1-5; 7 bases line up with TRBD1. The germline V gene encodes CDR1 DFQATT and CDR2 SNEGSKA (reference sequence). The CDR3 totals 18 residues. Losses at the gene ends were 6 bases for V and 0 bases for J; bases not matched to a gene: 17.

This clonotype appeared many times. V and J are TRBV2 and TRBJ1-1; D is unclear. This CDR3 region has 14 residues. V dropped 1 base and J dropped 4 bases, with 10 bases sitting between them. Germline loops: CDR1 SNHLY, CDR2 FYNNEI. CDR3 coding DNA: TGTGCCAGCAGTGAAGGAGGGTTTGGCACTGAAGCTTTCTTT. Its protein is CASSEGGFGTEAFF.

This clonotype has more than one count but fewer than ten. CDR3 nucleotide sequence: TGCGCCAGCAGTGACCCCGGGACGGAACCCTACGAGCAGTACTTC. Its translation is CASSDPGTEPYEQYF. The genes are TRBV10-1 and TRBJ2-7; D is tentatively TRBD1 or TRBD2 (5 bases each). CDR3 length: 15 residues. V was pared by 3 bases and J by 2 bases, with 14 bases between. Germline-derived CDR1 and CDR2 are WNHNN and SYGVQD (reference sequence).

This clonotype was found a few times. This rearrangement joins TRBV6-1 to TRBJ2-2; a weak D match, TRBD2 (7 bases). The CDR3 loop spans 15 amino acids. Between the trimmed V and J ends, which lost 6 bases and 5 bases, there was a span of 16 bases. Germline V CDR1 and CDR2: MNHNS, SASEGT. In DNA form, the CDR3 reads TGTGCCAGCAGACCCCTCGGGGGGCGGACCGGGGAGCTGTTTTTT. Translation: CASRPLGGRTGELFF.

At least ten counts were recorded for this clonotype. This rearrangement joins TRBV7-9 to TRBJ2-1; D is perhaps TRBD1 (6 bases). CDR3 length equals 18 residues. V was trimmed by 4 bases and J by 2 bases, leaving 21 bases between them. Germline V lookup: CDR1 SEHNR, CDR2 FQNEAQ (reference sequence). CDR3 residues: CASSSVGVQGITYNEQFF. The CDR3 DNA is TGTGCCAGCAGCTCCGTAGGGGTTCAGGGGATAACCTACAATGAGCAGTTCTTC.

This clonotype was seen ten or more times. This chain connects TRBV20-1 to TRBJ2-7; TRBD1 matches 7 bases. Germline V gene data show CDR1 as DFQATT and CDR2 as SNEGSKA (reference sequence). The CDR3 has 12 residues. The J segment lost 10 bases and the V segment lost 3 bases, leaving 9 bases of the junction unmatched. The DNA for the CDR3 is TGCAGTGCTAGCGCCGGACAGGCCGAACAGTACTTC. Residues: CSASAGQAEQYF.

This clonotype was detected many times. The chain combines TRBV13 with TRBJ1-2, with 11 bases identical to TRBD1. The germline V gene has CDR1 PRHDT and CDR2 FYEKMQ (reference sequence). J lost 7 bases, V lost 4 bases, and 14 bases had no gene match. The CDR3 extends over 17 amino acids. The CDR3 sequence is CASSYRTIGQGAGGYTF. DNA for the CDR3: TGTGCCAGCAGCTATCGAACCATCGGACAGGGGGCTGGTGGCTACACCTTC.

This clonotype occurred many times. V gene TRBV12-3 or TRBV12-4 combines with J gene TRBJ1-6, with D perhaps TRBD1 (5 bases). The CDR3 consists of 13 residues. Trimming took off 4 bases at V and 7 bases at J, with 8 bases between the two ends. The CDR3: CASSWGRNSPLHF. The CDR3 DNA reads TGTGCCAGCAGTTGGGGGAGGAATTCACCCCTCCACTTT.

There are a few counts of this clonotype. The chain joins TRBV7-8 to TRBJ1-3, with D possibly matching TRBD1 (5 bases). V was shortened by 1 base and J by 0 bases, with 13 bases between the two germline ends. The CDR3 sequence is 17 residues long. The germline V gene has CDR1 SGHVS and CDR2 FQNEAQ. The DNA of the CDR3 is TGTGCCAGCAGCTTAGATTCAGGGATCCTCTCTGGAAACACCATATATTTT. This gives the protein CASSLDSGILSGNTIYF.

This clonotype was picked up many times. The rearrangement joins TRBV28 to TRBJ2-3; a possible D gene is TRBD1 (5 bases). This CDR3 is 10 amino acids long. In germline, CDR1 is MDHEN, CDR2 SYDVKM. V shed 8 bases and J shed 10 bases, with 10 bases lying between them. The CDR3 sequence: CASGAPAQYF. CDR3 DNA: TGTGCCAGCGGGGCTCCAGCGCAGTATTTT.

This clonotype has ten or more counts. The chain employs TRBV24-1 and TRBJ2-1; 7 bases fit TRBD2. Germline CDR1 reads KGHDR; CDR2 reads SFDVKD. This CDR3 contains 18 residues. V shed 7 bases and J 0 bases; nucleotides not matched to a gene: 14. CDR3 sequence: CATSPSAGEGPSYNEQFF. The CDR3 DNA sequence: TGTGCCACCAGCCCATCTGCGGGAGAGGGGCCCTCCTACAATGAGCAGTTCTTC.

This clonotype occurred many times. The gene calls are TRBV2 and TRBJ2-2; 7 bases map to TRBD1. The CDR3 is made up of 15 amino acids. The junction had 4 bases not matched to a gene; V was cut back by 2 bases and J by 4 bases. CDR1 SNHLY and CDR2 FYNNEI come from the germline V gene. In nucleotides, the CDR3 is TGTGCCAGCAGTGAACAACAGGGGAGCACCGGGGAGCTGTTTTTT. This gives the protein CASSEQQGSTGELFF.

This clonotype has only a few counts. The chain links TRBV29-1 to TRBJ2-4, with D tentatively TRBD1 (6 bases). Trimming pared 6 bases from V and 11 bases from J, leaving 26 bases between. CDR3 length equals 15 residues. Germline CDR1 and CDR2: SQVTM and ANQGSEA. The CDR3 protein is CSVATLAGQTTFQYF. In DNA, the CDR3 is TGCAGCGTCGCCACCCTCGCAGGACAGACAACCTTTCAGTACTTC.

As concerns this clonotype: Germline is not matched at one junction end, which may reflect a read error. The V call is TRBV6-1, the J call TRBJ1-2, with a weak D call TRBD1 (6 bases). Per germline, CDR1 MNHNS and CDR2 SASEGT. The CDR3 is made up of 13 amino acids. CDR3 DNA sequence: TGTACCAGCAGGGCGGGGGCAGGCTATGGCTACACCTTC. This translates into CTSRAGAGYGYTF.

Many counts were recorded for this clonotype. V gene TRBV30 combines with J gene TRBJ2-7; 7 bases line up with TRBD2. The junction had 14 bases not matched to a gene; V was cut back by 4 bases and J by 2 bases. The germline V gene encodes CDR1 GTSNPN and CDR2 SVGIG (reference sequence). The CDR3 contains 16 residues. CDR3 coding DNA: TGTGCCTGGACGGGCTCGGCGAGCGGGGCCCCCTACGAGCAGTACTTC. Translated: CAWTGSASGAPYEQYF.

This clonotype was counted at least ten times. The CDR3 loop is CASYGQGSEKLFF. CDR3 coding DNA: TGTGCCAGCTACGGACAGGGAAGCGAAAAACTGTTTTTT. This rearrangement joins TRBV12-3 or TRBV12-4 to TRBJ1-4; the match to TRBD1 covers 8 bases. The length of the CDR3 is 13 residues. J lost 8 bases, V lost 8 bases, and 7 bases had no gene match.

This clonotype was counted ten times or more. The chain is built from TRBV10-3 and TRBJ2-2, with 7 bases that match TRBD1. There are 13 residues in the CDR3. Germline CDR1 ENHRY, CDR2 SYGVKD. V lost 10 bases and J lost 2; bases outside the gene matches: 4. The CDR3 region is CATGQTNTGELFF. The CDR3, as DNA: TGTGCCACGGGACAGACTAACACCGGGGAGCTGTTTTTT.

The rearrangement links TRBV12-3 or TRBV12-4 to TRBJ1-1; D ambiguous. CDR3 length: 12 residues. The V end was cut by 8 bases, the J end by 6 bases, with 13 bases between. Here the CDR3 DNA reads TGTGCCAGCGTAATGTCATCTGCTGAAGCTTTCTTT. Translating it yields CASVMSSAEAFF.